The clone carrying this T cell receptor (beta chain) was counted once. The data belong to a study of blood T cell repertoires in COVID-19. On the study more broadly: COVID-19 samples from acute and convalescent phases originated in the United States, Italy and Spain. Sample material is recorded as cDNA or gDNA derived from T cells, B-cell-depleted T cells, or PBMCs.

Assay used: immunoSEQ multiplex PCR; TCRdb lists only in-frame clones, some missing. In the table there are almost 80,000 clones, 82% of which are singletons. The CDR3 contains 15 residues. With 4 bases clipped from V and 9 bases from J, the junction kept 13 bases outside the gene matches. Germline V CDR1 and CDR2: SNHLY, FYNNEI. The chain links TRBV2 to TRBJ2-5, with 8 bases fitting TRBD2. The receptor comes from a woman between 65 and 79 years old with acute or convalescent COVID-19. Sample: peripheral blood. The CDR3 loop reads CASSAKPGGQAAQYF. CDR3 nucleotides: TGTGCCAGCAGTGCGAAGCCGGGAGGGCAAGCGGCCCAGTACTTC.